The subject of this entry is one TCR beta chain. Its ends do not fully match the called genes, so a read error is possible. The CDR3 loop spans 17 amino acids. CDR1 is SGHVS and CDR2 is FNYEAQ in the germline V gene. This sample was taken from a study of T-cell memory formation after mild COVID-19. TCRdb used MiXCR to reprocess the 5' RACE reads, holding one entry per CDR3 protein. The table includes hundreds of thousands of distinct CDR3 sequences, 20% to 25% detected once. The receptor comes from an adult woman who had mild COVID-19 (a few samples of this study predate the infection). Cell type and time point are not known. Material for sequencing was PBMCs or a T cell subset sorted from them (not recorded which). The rearrangement uses TRBV7-6 and TRBJ2-2, with D perhaps matching TRBD1 (6 bases). The DNA of the CDR3 is TGTGCCAGCAGCCTAGCATGGGGACAAGAGAACACCGGGGAGCTGTTTTTT. This gives the protein CASSLAWGQENTGELFF.